These 3 T cell receptor beta chains were sequenced from one sample in a study of spatial heterogeneity in lung cancer. MiXCR, applied by TCRdb to the 5' RACE reads, yields one record per CDR3 protein. Among about 17,000 distinct CDR3 sequences listed, about a fifth were seen once. Stated time point: sample taken at primary tumor resection. Without sorting, whole RNA was sequenced from tumor, nontumor lung or frozen PBMC. The sample was PBMCs, taken at surgery. These receptors all come from a male donor with early-stage non-small cell lung cancer.

This clonotype was counted many times. The V gene is TRBV12-3 or TRBV12-4, the J gene TRBJ1-5; the D gene is possibly TRBD1 (6 bases). The germline V and J ends were trimmed by 6 bases and 5 bases, with 11 bases remaining between them. The CDR3 totals 13 residues. CDR3 region: CASSTGLYQPQHF. CDR3 bases: TGTGCCAGCAGCACAGGGCTTTATCAGCCCCAGCATTTT.

The J gene is TRBJ2-3, the V gene TRBV12-2; the table gives TRBD2 as D, unverified against the DNA. TRBV12-2 represents a pseudogene. The CDR3 is 17 residues long. CDR3 in amino acids: CASRPLAGRGSTDTQYF. For the CDR3, the DNA is TGTGCAAGTCGCCCCCTAGCGGGGAGGGGTAGCACAGATACGCAGTATTTT.

V and J are TRBV20-1 and TRBJ2-7; maybe TRBD1 (6 bases). Per the germline V gene, CDR1 is DFQATT and CDR2 is SNEGSKA (reference sequence). V was trimmed by 6 bases and J by 0 bases, leaving 12 bases between them. The CDR3 contains 13 residues. The CDR3 loop is CSARTVYSYEQYF. The CDR3 bases are TGCAGTGCAAGGACAGTTTACTCCTACGAGCAGTACTTC.